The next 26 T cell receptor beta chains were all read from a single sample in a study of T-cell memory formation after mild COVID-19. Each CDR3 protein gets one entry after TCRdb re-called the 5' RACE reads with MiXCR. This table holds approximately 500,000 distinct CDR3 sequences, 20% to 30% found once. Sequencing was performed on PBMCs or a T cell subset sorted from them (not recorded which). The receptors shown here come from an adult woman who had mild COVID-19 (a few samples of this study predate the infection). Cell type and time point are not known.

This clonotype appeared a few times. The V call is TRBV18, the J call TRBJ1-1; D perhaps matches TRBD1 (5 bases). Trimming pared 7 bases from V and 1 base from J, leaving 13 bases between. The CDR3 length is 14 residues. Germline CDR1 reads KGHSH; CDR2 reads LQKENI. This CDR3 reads CASFPRGGNTEAFF. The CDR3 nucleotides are TGTGCCAGCTTTCCCCGGGGGGGGAACACTGAAGCTTTCTTT.

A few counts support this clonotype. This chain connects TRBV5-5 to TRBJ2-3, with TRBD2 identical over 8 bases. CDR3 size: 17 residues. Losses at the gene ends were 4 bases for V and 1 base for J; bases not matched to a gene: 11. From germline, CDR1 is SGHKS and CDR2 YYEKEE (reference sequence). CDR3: CASSNYGGARGTDTQYF. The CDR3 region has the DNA TGTGCCAGCAGCAACTACGGGGGGGCTCGGGGCACAGATACGCAGTATTTT.

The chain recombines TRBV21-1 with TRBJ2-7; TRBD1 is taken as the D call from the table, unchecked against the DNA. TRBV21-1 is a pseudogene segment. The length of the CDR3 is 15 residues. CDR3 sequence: CASSKRDSLNYEQYF. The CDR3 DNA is TGTGCCAGCAGCAAACGGGACAGTTTAAACTACGAGCAGTACTTC.

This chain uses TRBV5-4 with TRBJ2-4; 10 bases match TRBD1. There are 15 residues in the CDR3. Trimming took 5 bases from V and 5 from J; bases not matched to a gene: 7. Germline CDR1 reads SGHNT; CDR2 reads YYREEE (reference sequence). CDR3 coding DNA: TGTGCCAGCAGTTCTCGACAGGGGGCTGAAAACATTCAGTACTTC. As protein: CASSSRQGAENIQYF.

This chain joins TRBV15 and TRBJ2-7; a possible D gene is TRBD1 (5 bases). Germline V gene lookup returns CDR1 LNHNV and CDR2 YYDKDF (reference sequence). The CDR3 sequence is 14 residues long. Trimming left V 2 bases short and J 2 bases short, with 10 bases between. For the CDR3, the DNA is TGTGCCACCAGCAGAACGACAGAGACCTACGAGCAGTACTTC. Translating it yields CATSRTTETYEQYF.

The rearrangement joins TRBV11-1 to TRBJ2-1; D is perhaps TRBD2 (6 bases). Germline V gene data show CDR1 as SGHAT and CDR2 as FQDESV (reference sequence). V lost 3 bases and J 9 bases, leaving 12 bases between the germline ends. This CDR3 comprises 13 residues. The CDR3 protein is CASSFVLGGEQFF. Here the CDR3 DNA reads TGTGCCAGCAGCTTTGTTCTGGGGGGTGAGCAGTTCTTC.

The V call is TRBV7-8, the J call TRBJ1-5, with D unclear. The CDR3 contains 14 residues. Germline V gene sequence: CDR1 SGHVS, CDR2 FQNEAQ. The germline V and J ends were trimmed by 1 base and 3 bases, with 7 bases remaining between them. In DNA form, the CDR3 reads TGTGCCAGCAGCTTAGGGCAGTTCAATCAGCCCCAGCATTTT. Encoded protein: CASSLGQFNQPQHF.

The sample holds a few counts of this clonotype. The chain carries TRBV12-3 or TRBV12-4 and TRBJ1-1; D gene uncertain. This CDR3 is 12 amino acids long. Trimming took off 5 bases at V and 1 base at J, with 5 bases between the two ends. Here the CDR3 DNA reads TGTGCCAGCAGTGCGGAGAACACTGAAGCTTTCTTT. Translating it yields CASSAENTEAFF.

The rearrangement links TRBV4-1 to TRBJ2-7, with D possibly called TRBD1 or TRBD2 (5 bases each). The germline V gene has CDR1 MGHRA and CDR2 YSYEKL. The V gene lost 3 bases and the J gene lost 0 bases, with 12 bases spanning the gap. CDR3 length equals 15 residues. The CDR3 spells CASSHRTDSSYEQYF. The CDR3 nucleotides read TGCGCCAGCAGCCACCGGACTGACAGCTCCTACGAGCAGTACTTC.

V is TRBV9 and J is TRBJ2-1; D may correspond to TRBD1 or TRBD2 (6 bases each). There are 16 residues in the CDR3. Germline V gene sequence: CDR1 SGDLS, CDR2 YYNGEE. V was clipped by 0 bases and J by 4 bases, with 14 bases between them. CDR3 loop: CASSVGWGAAYNEQFF. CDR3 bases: TGTGCCAGCAGCGTAGGTTGGGGGGCGGCATACAATGAGCAGTTCTTC.

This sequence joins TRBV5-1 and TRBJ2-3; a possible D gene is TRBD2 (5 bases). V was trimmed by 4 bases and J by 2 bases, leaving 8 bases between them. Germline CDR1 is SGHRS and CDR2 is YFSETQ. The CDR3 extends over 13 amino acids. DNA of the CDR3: TGCGCCAGCAGCCCGAGGGACACAGATACGCAGTATTTT. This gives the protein CASSPRDTDTQYF.

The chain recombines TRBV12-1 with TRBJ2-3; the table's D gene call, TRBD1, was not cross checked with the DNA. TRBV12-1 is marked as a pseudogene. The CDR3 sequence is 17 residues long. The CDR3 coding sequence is TGTGCCAGCAGCCCCATCTCGCGCGACAGGCCCACAGATACGCAGTATTTT. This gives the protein CASSPISRDRPTDTQYF.

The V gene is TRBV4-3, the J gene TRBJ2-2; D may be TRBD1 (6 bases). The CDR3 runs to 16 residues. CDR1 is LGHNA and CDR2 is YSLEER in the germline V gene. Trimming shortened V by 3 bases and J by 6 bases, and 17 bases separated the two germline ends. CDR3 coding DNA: TGCGCCAGCAGCCACGTAAACGTCAGGACAGCCGGGGAGCTGTTTTTT. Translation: CASSHVNVRTAGELFF.

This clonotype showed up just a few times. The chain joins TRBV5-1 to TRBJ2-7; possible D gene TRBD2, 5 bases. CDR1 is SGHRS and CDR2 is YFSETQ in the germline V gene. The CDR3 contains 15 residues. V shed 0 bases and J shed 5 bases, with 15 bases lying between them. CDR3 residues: CASSLDPLLEDEQYF. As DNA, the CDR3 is TGCGCCAGCAGCTTGGACCCCTTACTAGAAGACGAGCAGTACTTC. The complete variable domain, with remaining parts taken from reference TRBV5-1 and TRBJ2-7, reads KAGVTQTPRYLIKTRGQQVTLSCSPISGHRSVSWYQQTPGQGLQFLFEYFSETQRNKGNFPGRFSGRQFSNSRSEMNVSTLELGDSALYLCASSLDPLLEDEQYFGPGTRLTVT.

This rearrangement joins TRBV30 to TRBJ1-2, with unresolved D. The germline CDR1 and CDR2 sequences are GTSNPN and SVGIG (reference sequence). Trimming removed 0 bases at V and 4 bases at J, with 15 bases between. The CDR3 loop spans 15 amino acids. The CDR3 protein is CAWSVQGFRFYGYTF. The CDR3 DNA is TGTGCCTGGAGTGTACAAGGGTTTCGCTTCTATGGCTACACCTTC.

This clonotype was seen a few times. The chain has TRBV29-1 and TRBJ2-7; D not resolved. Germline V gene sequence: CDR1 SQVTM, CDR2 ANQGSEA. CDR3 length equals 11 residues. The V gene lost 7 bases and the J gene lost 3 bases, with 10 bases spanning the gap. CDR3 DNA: TGCAGCGGCTCGAGAGACTACGAGCAGTACTTC. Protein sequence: CSGSRDYEQYF.

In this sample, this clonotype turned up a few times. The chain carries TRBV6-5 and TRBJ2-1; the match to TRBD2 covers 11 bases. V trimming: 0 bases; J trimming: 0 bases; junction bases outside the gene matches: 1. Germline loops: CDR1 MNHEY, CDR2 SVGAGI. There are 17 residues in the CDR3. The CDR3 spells CASSYSTSGTSYNEQFF. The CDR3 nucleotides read TGTGCCAGCAGTTACTCGACTAGCGGGACCTCCTACAATGAGCAGTTCTTC.

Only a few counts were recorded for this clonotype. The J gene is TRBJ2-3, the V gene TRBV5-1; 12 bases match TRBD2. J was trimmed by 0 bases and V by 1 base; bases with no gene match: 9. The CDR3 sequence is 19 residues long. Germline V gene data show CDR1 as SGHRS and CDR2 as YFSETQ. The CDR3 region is CASSLSLAGGSGSTDTQYF. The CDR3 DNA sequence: TGCGCCAGCAGCTTGTCTCTAGCGGGAGGGTCCGGAAGCACAGATACGCAGTATTTT.

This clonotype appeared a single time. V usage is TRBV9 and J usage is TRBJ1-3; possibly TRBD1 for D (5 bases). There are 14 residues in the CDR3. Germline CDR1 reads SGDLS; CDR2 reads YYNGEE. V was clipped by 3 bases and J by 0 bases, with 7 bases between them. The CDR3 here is CASSAGVSGNTIYF. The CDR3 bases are TGTGCCAGCAGCGCGGGGGTCTCTGGAAACACCATATATTTT. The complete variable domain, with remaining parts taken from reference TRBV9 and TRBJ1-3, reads DSGVTQTPKHLITATGQRVTLRCSPRSGDLSVYWYQQSLDQGLQFLIQYYNGEERAKGNILERFSAQQFPDLHSELNLSSLELGDSALYFCASSAGVSGNTIYFGEGSWLTVV.

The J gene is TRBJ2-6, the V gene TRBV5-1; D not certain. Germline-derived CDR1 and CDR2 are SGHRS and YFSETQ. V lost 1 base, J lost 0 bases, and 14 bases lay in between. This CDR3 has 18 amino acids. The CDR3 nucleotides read TGCGCCAGCAGCTTGTCCGGATTAAGACCCTCTGGGGCCAACGTCCTGACTTTC. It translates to CASSLSGLRPSGANVLTF.

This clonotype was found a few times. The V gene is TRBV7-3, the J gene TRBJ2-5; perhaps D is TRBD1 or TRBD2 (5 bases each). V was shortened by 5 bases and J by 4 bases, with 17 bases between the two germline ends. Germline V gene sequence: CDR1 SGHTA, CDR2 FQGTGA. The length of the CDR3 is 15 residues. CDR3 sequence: CASSQHGAGRETQYF. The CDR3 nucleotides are TGTGCCAGCAGCCAGCACGGGGCAGGGAGAGAGACCCAGTACTTC.

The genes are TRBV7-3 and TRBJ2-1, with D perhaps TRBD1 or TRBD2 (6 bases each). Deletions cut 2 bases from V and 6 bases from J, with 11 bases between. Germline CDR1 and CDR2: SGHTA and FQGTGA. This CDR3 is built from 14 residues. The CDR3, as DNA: TGTGCCAGCAGCTTATGGGGGGCGGGCAATGAGCAGTTCTTC. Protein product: CASSLWGAGNEQFF.

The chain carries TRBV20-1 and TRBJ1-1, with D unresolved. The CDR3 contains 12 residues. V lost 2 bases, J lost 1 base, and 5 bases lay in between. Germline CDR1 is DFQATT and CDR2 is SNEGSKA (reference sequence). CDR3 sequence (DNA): TGCAGTGCTAGACCAGGGAACACTGAAGCTTTCTTT. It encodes CSARPGNTEAFF.

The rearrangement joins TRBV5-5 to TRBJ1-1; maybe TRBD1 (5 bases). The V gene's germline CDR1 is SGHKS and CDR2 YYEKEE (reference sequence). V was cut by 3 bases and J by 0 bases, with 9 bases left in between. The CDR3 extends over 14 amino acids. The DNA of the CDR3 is TGTGCCAGCAGCTGGGACGCCGTGAACACTGAAGCTTTCTTT. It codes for CASSWDAVNTEAFF.

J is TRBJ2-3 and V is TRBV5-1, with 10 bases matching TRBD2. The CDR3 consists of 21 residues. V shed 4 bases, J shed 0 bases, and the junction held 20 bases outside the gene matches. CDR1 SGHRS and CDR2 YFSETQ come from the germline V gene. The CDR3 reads CASSPSGLAGVRGISTDTQYF. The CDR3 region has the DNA TGCGCCAGCAGCCCGTCAGGGCTAGCGGGAGTCAGGGGGATCAGCACAGATACGCAGTATTTT.

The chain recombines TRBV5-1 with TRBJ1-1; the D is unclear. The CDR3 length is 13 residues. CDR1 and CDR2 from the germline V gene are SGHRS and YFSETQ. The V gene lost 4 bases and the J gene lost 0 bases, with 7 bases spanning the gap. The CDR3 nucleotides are TGCGCCAGCAGCCCAGCGCTGAACACTGAAGCTTTCTTT. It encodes CASSPALNTEAFF. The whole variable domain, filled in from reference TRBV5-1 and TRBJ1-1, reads KAGVTQTPRYLIKTRGQQVTLSCSPISGHRSVSWYQQTPGQGLQFLFEYFSETQRNKGNFPGRFSGRQFSNSRSEMNVSTLELGDSALYLCASSPALNTEAFFGQGTRLTVV.